This T cell receptor (beta chain) was recorded in a study of blood T cell repertoires in COVID-19. Sequencing used immunoSEQ multiplex PCR; TCRdb keeps in-frame clones, though not all of them. The sample has about 110,000 clones, just over 85% seen once. This CDR3 contains 17 residues. Germline trimming cut 1 base from V and 2 bases from J; bases unmatched to any gene: 6. Germline CDR1 reads SEHNR; CDR2 reads FQNEAQ (reference sequence). The sequenced material came from peripheral blood. This TCR was sampled from a human donor in a cohort sampled during active COVID-19. This chain connects TRBV7-9 to TRBJ2-1; 9 nucleotides match TRBD2. The CDR3 protein is CASSLVSLAGPYNEQFF. In DNA, the CDR3 is TGTGCCAGCAGCTTAGTTAGCCTAGCGGGACCCTACAATGAGCAGTTCTTC.